This is a list of T cell receptor beta chains from one sample in a study of identical twins. One entry per CDR3 protein, called by TCRdb with MiXCR from the 5' RACE reads. The sample lists more than 400,000 distinct CDR3 sequences, roughly 15% occurring once. These data were also reused for a study on yellow fever vaccine responses in identical twins.

The sequenced sample consisted of CD4+ T cells sorted from blood. The receptors were sampled from a woman younger than 30 in good health. The CDR3 runs from the conserved cysteine through the conserved F or W. A D gene is named only where the DNA matches it firmly. Clone size is not always given. Where it is, it says once, few, many or a class for expanded clones.

d_call	v_call	j_call	clone_size	cdr3_nt	cdr3_aa
.	TRBV12-3/TRBV12-4	TRBJ2-7	few	TGTGCCAGCAGTACTCGACCCGCCCGGGAAGAGCAGTACTTC	CASSTRPAREEQYF
TRBD2	TRBV18	TRBJ2-1	few	TGTGCCAGCTCGCAAACTAGCACTAGCGGGGATTACAATGAGCAGTTCTTC	CASSQTSTSGDYNEQFF
.	TRBV10-3	TRBJ2-3	.	TGTGCCATCAGTGAGAAGGGGTCCGATACGCAGTATTTT	CAISEKGSDTQYF
.	TRBV6-2/TRBV6-3	TRBJ1-2	.	TGTGCCAGCAGTACTAGGAATGGCTACACCTTC	CASSTRNGYTF
TRBD1	TRBV5-1	TRBJ1-6	few	TGCGCCAGCAGCCCCCGGACAGGGAAGAATTCACCCCTCCACTTT	CASSPRTGKNSPLHF
TRBD2	TRBV5-1	TRBJ2-2	.	TGCGCCACCAGAAGACTAGCGGGGGCCTCGAACACCGGGGAGCTGTTTTTT	CATRRLAGASNTGELFF
TRBD2	TRBV20-1	TRBJ2-3	few	TGCAGTGCTAGCGCTACCGGGGGGGGTGGAGATACGCAGTATTTT	CSASATGGGGDTQYF
.	TRBV5-1	TRBJ2-1	.	TGCGCCAGCAGCTTGGGATCAGGCTGGATGGTCTCCTACAATGAGCAGTTCTTC	CASSLGSGWMVSYNEQFF
.	TRBV6-1	TRBJ1-4	few	TGTGCCAGCAGTGAAGCGCTAGGGCTAGCAACTAATGAAAAACTGTTTTTT	CASSEALGLATNEKLFF
.	TRBV7-3	TRBJ2-2	.	TGTGCCAGCAGCCTGGACACTAACACCGGGGAGCTGTTTTTT	CASSLDTNTGELFF
TRBD2	TRBV6-1	TRBJ2-3	.	TGTGCCAGTCTGAGGGACTACACAGATACGCAGTATTTT	CASLRDYTDTQYF
TRBD2	TRBV6-2/TRBV6-3	TRBJ2-2	few	TGTGCCAGCAGCCCTAGCGGGGGGCGGCTGTTTTTT	CASSPSGGRLFF
.	TRBV3-1	TRBJ2-1	many	TGTGCCAGCAGCCAAGGGGAGGGGGGTTTCAGTTTACGGGTCTTC	CASSQGEGGFSLRVF
.	TRBV28	TRBJ2-5	few	TGTGCCAGCAGTTTCCTACAGGGGACCCAGTACTTC	CASSFLQGTQYF
.	TRBV5-1	TRBJ2-7	.	TGCGCCAGCAGCTGGGGTTCGCTGGCCGAGCAGTACTTC	CASSWGSLAEQYF
.	TRBV20-1	TRBJ2-3	few	TGCAGTGCTAGAGACCTAGCGAGCACAGATACGCAGTATTTT	CSARDLASTDTQYF
.	TRBV10-3	TRBJ2-3	few	TGTGCCATCAAGGCCGGCGGGCCCACAGATACGCAGTATTTT	CAIKAGGPTDTQYF
.	TRBV28	TRBJ2-5	few	TGTGCCAGCATGACTTTACGAGAGACCCAGTACTTC	CASMTLRETQYF
TRBD2	TRBV20-1	TRBJ2-1	few	TGCAGTGCCCGTCCTCGGGGTAGCGGGAGTGCAAATGAGCAGTTCTTC	CSARPRGSGSANEQFF
.	TRBV18	TRBJ2-5	.	TGTGCCAGCTCGTCCACGGGGCAAAACCAAGAGACCCAGTACTTC	CASSSTGQNQETQYF
TRBD2	TRBV29-1	TRBJ2-5	.	TGCAGCGTGGGACCCAGCGCTAGCGGGGGATCAGAGACCCAGTACTTC	CSVGPSASGGSETQYF
.	TRBV2	TRBJ2-2	few	TGTGCCAGCAGCCCGCGACAGGTTAACACCGGGGAGCTGTTTTTT	CASSPRQVNTGELFF
.	TRBV21-1	TRBJ2-1	few	TGTGCCAGCAGCATGTCAGGACCCAATGAGCAGTTCTTC	CASSMSGPNEQFF
.	TRBV12-3/TRBV12-4	TRBJ1-2	.	TGTGCCAGCAGTCCCCTAACAGGATCGAATGGCTACACCTTC	CASSPLTGSNGYTF
TRBD2	TRBV4-1	TRBJ2-1	.	TGCGCCAGCAGCCAAGTCTGGACTAGCGGAGAGCAGTTCTTC	CASSQVWTSGEQFF
TRBD1	TRBV5-1	TRBJ2-1	.	TGCGCCAGCAGCTCTACCGGGACAGGCTCCTACAATGAGCAGTTCTTC	CASSSTGTGSYNEQFF
.	TRBV10-3	TRBJ1-4	few	TGTGCCACTTGGGCGGGGAGCAATGAAAAACTGTTTTTT	CATWAGSNEKLFF
TRBD1	TRBV20-1	TRBJ1-6	.	TGCAGTGCCCCGGGACAGGGGGATTCACCCCTCCACTTT	CSAPGQGDSPLHF
TRBD2	TRBV7-2	TRBJ2-7	.	TGTGCCAGCAGTTTTGCTAGCGGACTCTACGAGCAGTACTTC	CASSFASGLYEQYF
TRBD2	TRBV19	TRBJ2-2	few	TGTGCCAGTAGTATGGGGTCCGGGACTAGCGTTTACGGGGAGCTGTTTTTT	CASSMGSGTSVYGELFF
TRBD1	TRBV7-9	TRBJ2-7	.	TGTGCCAGCAGCCCCACGGGACAGGGGGCTCGGGAGCAGTACTTC	CASSPTGQGAREQYF
.	TRBV6-1	TRBJ2-2	few	TGTGCCAGCAAAGGGCAGGGAAAAACCGGGGAGCTGTTTTTT	CASKGQGKTGELFF
.	TRBV28	TRBJ2-1	.	TGTGCCAGCACCCTCCAGTCCGTGGCTGAGCAGTTCTTC	CASTLQSVAEQFF
TRBD1	TRBV15	TRBJ2-1	.	TGTGCCACCAGCAGGAGTGACAGGGGGCGAGGCAATGAGCAGTTCTTC	CATSRSDRGRGNEQFF